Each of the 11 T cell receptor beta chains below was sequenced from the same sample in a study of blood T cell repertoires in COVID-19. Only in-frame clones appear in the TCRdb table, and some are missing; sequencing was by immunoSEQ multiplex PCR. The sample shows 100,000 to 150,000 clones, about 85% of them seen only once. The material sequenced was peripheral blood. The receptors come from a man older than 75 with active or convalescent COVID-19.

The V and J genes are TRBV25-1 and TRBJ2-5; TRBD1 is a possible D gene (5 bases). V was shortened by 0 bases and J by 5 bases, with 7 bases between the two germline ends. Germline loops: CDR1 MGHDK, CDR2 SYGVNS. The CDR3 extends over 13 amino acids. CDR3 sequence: CASSEYPGETQYF. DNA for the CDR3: TGTGCCAGCAGTGAATACCCAGGGGAGACCCAGTACTTC.

The CDR3 DNA is TGTGCCGGATCTACCGGGACTTTTAGCACAGATACGCAGTATTTT. Translation gives CAGSTGTFSTDTQYF. This rearrangement joins TRBV7-9 to TRBJ2-3, with D possibly TRBD2 on 6 matching bases. Germline V lookup: CDR1 SEHNR, CDR2 FQNEAQ (reference sequence). V was pared by 11 bases and J by 0 bases, with 18 bases between. The length of the CDR3 is 15 residues.

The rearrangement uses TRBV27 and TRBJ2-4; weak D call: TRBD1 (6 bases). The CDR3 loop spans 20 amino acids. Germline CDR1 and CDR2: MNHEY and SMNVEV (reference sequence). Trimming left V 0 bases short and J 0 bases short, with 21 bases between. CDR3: CASSLSFGPGQKLAKNIQYF. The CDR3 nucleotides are TGTGCCAGCAGTTTATCATTTGGGCCCGGACAGAAACTAGCCAAAAACATTCAGTACTTC.

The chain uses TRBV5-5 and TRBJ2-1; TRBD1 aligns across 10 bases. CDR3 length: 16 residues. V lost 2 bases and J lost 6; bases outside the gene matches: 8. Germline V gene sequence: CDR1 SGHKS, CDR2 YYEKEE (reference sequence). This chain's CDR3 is CASSFIPGQGSNEQFF. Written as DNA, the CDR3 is TGTGCCAGCAGCTTTATACCGGGACAGGGGTCCAATGAGCAGTTCTTC.

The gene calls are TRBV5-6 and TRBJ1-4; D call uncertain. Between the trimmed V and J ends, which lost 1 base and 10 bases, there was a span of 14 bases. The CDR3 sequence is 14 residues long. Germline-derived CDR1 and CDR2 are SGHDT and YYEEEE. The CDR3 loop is CASSLREFRGKLFF. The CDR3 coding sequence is TGTGCCAGCAGCTTGAGAGAGTTTCGGGGAAAACTGTTTTTT.

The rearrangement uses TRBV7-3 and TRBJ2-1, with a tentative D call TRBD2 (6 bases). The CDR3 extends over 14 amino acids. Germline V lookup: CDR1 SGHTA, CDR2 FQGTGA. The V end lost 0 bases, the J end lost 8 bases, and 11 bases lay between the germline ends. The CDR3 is CASSLTGGGDEQFF. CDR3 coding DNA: TGTGCCAGCAGCTTAACTGGGGGAGGCGATGAGCAGTTCTTC.

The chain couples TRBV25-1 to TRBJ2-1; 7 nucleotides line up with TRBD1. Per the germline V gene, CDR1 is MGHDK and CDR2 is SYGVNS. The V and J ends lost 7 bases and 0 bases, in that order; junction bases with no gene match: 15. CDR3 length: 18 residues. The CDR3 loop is CASNGTVKYYSSYNEQFF. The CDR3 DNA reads TGTGCCAGCAACGGGACAGTCAAGTATTACAGCTCCTACAATGAGCAGTTCTTC.

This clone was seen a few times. DNA of the CDR3: TGTGCCAGCAGCTTGGTTTCGGATGAGCAGTTCTTC. This codes for CASSLVSDEQFF. The gene calls are TRBV5-6 and TRBJ2-1; no firm D call. This CDR3 contains 12 residues. Deletions cut 0 bases from V and 8 bases from J, with 6 bases between. Germline CDR1 and CDR2: SGHDT and YYEEEE.

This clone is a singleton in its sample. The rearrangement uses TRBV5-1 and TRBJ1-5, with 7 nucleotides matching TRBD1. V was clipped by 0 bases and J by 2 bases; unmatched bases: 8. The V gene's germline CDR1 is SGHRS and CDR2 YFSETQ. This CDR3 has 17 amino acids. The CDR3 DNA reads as TGCGCCAGCAGCTTGGGGCCAGGGGGTACTGGCAATCAGCCCCAGCATTTT. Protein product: CASSLGPGGTGNQPQHF. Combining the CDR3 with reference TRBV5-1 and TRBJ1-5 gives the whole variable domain KAGVTQTPRYLIKTRGQQVTLSCSPISGHRSVSWYQQTPGQGLQFLFEYFSETQRNKGNFPGRFSGRQFSNSRSEMNVSTLELGDSALYLCASSLGPGGTGNQPQHFGDGTRLSIL.

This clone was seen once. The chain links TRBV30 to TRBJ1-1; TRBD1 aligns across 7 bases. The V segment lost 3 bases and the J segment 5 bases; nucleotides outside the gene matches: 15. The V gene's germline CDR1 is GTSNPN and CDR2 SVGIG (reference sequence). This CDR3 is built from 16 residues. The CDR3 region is CAWSGNPQGRQTEAFF. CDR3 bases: TGTGCCTGGAGCGGAAATCCACAGGGGCGACAAACTGAAGCTTTCTTT. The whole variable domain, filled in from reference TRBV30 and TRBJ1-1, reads SQTIHQWPATLVQPVGSPLSLECTVEGTSNPNLYWYRQAAGRGLQLLFYSVGIGQISSEVPQNLSASRPQDRQFILSSKKLLLSDSGFYLCAWSGNPQGRQTEAFFGQGTRLTVV.

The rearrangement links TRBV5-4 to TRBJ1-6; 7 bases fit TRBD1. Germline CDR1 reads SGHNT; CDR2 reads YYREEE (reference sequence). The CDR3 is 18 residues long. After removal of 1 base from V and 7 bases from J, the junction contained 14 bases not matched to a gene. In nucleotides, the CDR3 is TGTGCCAGCAGCTTGTACCAGGGGGACAGACGATCGAATTCACCCCTCCACTTT. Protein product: CASSLYQGDRRSNSPLHF.